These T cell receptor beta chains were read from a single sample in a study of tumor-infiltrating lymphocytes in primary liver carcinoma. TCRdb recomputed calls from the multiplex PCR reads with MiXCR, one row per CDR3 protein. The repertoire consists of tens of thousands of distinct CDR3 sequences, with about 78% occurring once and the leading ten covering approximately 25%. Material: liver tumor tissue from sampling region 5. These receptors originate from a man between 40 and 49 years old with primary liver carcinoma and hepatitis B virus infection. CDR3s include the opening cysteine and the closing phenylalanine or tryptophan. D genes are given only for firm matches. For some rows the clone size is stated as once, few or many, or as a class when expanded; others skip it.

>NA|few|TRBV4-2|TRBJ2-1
CASSHAGGLGNNEQFF
TGTGCCAGTAGCCATGCCGGGGGACTGGGGAACAATGAGCAGTTCTTC
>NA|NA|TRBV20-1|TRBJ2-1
CSARGWSYNEQFF
TGCAGTGCTAGGGGTTGGTCCTACAATGAGCAGTTCTTC
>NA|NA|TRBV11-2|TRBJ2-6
CISSFGRAGVNVLTF
TGTATCAGCAGCTTCGGTCGGGCTGGGGTCAACGTCCTGACTTTC
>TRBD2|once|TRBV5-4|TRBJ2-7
CASSLDLAGGPYEQYF
TGTGCCAGCAGCTTGGACTTAGCGGGAGGGCCTTACGAGCAGTACTTC
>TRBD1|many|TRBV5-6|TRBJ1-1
CASSLGTGAEAFF
TGTGCCAGCAGCTTGGGGACAGGGGCTGAAGCCTTCTTT
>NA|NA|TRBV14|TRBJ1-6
CTSSHSGENSPLHF
TGTACCAGCAGCCATTCAGGGGAAAATTCACCCCTCCACTTC
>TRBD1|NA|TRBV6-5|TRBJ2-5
CASSTGQGETQYF
TGTGCCAGCAGTACAGGACAGGGGGAGACCCAGTACTTC
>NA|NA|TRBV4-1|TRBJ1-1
CTSSQDVLNTEAFF
TGTACCAGCAGCCAAGATGTACTAAACACTGAAGCTTTCTTT
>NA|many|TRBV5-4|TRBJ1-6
CASSTGQGLGSPLHF
TGTGCCAGCAGCACAGGGCAGGGACTAGGATCACCCCTCCACTTT
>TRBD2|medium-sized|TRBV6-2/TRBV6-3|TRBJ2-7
CASSYGLATEQYF
TGTGCCAGCAGTTACGGACTAGCAACCGAGCAGTACTTC
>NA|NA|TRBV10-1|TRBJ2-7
CASSPGGTIYKQYF
TGCGCCAGCAGTCCCGGGGGAACGATCTACAAGCAGTACTTC
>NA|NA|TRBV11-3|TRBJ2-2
CSSNSWANTGELFF
TGTTCCAGCAACTCATGGGCAAACACCGGGGAGCTGTTTTTT
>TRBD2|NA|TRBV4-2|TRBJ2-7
CAISAAGCGSSNEQYF
TGTGCCATCAGCGCCGCCGGGTGCGGGAGCTCCAACGAGCAGTACTTC
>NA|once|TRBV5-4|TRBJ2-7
CACSLGAYEQYF
TGTGCCTGCAGCTTAGGAGCGTACGAGCAGTACTTT
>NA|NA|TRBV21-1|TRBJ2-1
CASSKARPDRPYERFF
TGTGCCAGCAGCAAAGCGCGTCCGGACCGGCCATATGAGCGGTTCTTC
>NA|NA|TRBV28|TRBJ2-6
CASIPREFSRANVLTF
TGTGCCAGCATCCCTCGGGAATTTTCTCGGGCCAACGTCCTGACTTTC
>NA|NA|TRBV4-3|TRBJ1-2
CASSRDVSRGYTF
TGCGCCAGCAGCCGAGATGTATCTAGGGGTTACACCTTC
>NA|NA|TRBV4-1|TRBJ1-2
CASSQVAGGDYGYTF
TGCGCCAGCAGTCAAGTGGCCGGGGGGGATTATGGCTACACCTTC
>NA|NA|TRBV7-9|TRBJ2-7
CASSSTGPPYEQYF
TGTGCCAGTAGCAGTACGGGCCCCCCATACGAGCAGTACTTC
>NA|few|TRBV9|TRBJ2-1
CASSVAERPYNEQFF
TGTGCCAGCAGCGTAGCAGAACGACCATACAATGAGCAGTTCTTC
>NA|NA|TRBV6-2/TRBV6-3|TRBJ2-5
CASSYWAQTQYF
TGTGCCAGCAGTTACTGGGCCCAGACCCAGTACTTC
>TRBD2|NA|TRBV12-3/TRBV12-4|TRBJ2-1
CASVGLAGPRGSF
TGTGCCAGCGTCGGACTAGCGGGCCCCAGAGGGTCCTTC
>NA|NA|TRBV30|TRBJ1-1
CAWSVSISNTEAFF
TGTGCCTGGAGTGTAAGCATCTCGAACACCGAAGCTTTCTTT
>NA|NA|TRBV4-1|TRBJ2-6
CASSQEEWGSGANVLVF
NA
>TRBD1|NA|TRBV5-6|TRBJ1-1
CASSLAQTGTEAFF
TGTGCCAGCAGCTTGGCACAGACAGGGACTGAAGCCTTCTTT
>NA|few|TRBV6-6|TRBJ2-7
CASSYSGGFGEQYF
TGTGCAAGCAGTTACTCTGGCGGGTTCGGCGAGCAGTACTTC
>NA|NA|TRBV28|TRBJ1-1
CASTLREVNTEALF
TGTGCCAGCACCCTACGAGAGGTGAACACTGAAGCTCTCTTT
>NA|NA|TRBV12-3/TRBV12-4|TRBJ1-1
CASSSGHGGTEAFF
TGTGCCAGCAGTTCTGGGCATGGCGGCACTGAAGCTTTCTTT
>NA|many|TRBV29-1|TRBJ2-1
CSVDGGRGQFF
TGCAGCGTAGATGGGGGGAGAGGGCAGTTCTTC
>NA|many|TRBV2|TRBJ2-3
CASSAAITQYF
TGTGCCAGCAGCGCCGCCATTACGCAGTATTTT
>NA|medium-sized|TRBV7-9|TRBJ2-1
CASSLGNTGDEQFF
TGTGCCAGCAGCTTAGGAAATACAGGCGATGAGCAGTTCTTC
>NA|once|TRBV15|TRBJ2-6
CATSRVEESYSGANVLTF
TGTGCCACCAGCAGAGTAGAGGAGTCCTACTCTGGGGCCAACGTCCTGACTTTC
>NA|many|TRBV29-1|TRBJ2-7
CGVAGAREQYF
TGCGGCGTTGCGGGCGCCCGCGAGCAGTACTTC
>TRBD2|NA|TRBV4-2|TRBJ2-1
CASSQDSLAGSPSGWQLF
TGTGCCAGCAGCCAAGATAGTCTAGCGGGGAGCCCGTCCGGGTGGCAGCTCTTC
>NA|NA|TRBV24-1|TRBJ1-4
CATSSTSNGKLFF
TGTGCCACCAGTTCTACTTCTAATGGAAAACTGTTCTTT
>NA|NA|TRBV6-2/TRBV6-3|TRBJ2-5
CASSSRTFMETQYF
TGTGCCAGTAGTTCACGGACATTTATGGAGACCCAGTACTTC
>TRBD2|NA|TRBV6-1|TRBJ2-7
CASSVSTSESYEHYF
TGTGCCAGCAGTGTCTCGACTAGCGAATCGTACGAGCATTACTTC
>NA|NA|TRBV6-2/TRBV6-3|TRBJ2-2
CAIRAWTPTGELFF
TGTGCCATCAGGGCTTGGACACCTACCGGGGAACTGTTTTTT
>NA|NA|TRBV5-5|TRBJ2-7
CASSFGISYEQYF
TGTGCCAGTAGCTTCGGAATCTCCTACGAGCAGTACTTC
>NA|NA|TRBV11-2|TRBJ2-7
CANSSNWNSYEQNF
TGTGCCAACAGCTCTAACTGGAACTCCTACGAGCAGAACTTC
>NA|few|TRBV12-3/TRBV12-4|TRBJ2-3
CANMRGTAINQPQYF
TGTGCCAACATGCGGGGCACCGCAATAAATCAGCCCCAGTATTTT
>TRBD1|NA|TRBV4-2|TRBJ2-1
CTSSHAGGQGNNEHFF
TGTACTAGCAGCCACGCCGGGGGACAGGGGAACAATGAGCACTTCTTC
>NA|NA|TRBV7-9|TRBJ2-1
CVSISDSGRGSSYNEQFF
TGTGTCAGCATCTCCGACTCTGGGCGGGGAAGCTCCTACAATGAGCAGTTCTTC
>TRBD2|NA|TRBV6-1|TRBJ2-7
CASSEARLAVHYF
TGTGCTAGCAGTGAAGCGCGGCTAGCGGTCCACTACTTC
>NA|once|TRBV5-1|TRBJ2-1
CASSLVRAKQFF
TGCGCTAGCAGCTTGGTCAGGGCCAAGCAGTTCTTC
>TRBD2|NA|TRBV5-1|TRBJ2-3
CANSGRAGVSDTQYF
TGCGCCAACAGTGGCAGAGCGGGAGTCTCAGATACGCAGTATTTT
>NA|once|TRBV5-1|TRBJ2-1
CAINLVVTSDNEQFF
TGCGCCATCAACTTGGTAGTGACTAGTGACAATGAGCAGTTCTTC
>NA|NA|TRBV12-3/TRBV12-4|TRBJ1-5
CASTRGIAINQPQCF
TGTGCCAGCACGCGGGGCATCGCAATAAATCAGCCCCAGTGTTTT
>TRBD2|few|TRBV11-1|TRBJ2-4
CASSFPGTSGTKSIQCF
TGTGCCAGCAGCTTTCCCGGGACTAGCGGGACCAAGAGCATTCAGTGCTTC
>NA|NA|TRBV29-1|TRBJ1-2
CNVEEGRRSYGYTF
TGCAACGTTGAAGAGGGCCGCAGGTCATATGGCTACACCTTC
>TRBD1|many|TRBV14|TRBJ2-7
CASSHPGQGSYEQYF
TGTGCCAGCAGCCACCCCGGACAGGGCTCGTACGAGCAGTACTTC